Shown below are 6 T cell receptor beta chains from a single sample sequenced in a study of shared clonotypes between healthy human individuals. Sequenced by immunoSEQ multiplex PCR; TCRdb stores in-frame clones only, minus some. The sample includes roughly 2 million clones, approximately 94% of them seen just once. The specimen sequenced was naive CD4+ T cells sorted from blood. Sample subset: CD45RA+ positively selected. Receptors originate from a man aged 18-30 years in good health.

The chain links TRBV5-5 to TRBJ2-6; unclear D gene. Germline CDR1 reads SGHKS; CDR2 reads YYEKEE (reference sequence). This CDR3 has 15 residues. Trimming cost V 1 base and J 4 bases, with 9 bases left between them. DNA of the CDR3: TGTGCCAGCAGCTTGATGAAATCCGGGGCCAACGTCCTGACTTTC. Encoded protein: CASSLMKSGANVLTF.

The rearrangement joins TRBV7-9 to TRBJ1-4; D unclear. This CDR3 has 16 amino acids. From germline, CDR1 is SEHNR and CDR2 FQNEAQ (reference sequence). Trimming left V 8 bases short and J 2 bases short, with 18 bases between. The CDR3, as DNA: TGTGCCAGCGGGCCCCTGGACCTCGGGACTAATGAAAAACTGTTTTTT. Translated: CASGPLDLGTNEKLFF.

The sample holds one count of this clone. Other DNA sequences from this sample encode an identical CDR3 as well. The V call is TRBV18, the J call TRBJ2-2; TRBD1 is a possible D gene (5 bases). This CDR3 has 13 amino acids. Per germline, CDR1 KGHSH and CDR2 LQKENI. Trimming took off 2 bases at V and 4 bases at J, with 5 bases between the two ends. The CDR3 coding sequence is TGTGCCAGCTCACCAGACAGCACCGGGGAGCTGTTTTTT. Protein sequence: CASSPDSTGELFF. The whole variable domain, filled in from reference TRBV18 and TRBJ2-2, reads NAGVMQNPRHLVRRRGQEARLRCSPMKGHSHVYWYRQLPEEGLKFMVYLQKENIIDESGMPKERFSAEFPKEGPSILRIQQVVRGDSAAYFCASSPDSTGELFFGEGSRLTVL.

The chain carries TRBV6-5 and TRBJ1-1; 10 bases agree with TRBD1. The CDR3 spans 15 residues. The germline V gene encodes CDR1 MNHEY and CDR2 SVGAGI. Losses at the gene ends were 5 bases for V and 5 bases for J; bases not matched to a gene: 8. The CDR3 protein is CASSTSGTGVTEAFF. In DNA, the CDR3 is TGTGCCAGCAGTACGTCCGGGACAGGGGTGACTGAAGCTTTCTTT.

This chain joins TRBV30 and TRBJ1-5; 7 nucleotides line up with TRBD1. V was pared by 5 bases and J by 6 bases, with 16 bases of the junction left unmatched. The CDR3 runs 16 residues. Germline V gene lookup returns CDR1 GTSNPN and CDR2 SVGIG (reference sequence). The CDR3 nucleotides read TGTGCCTGGGGACCCTTACAGGGGAAGTTAGGTCAGCCCCAGCATTTT. Translating it yields CAWGPLQGKLGQPQHF.

This rearrangement joins TRBV5-1 to TRBJ2-7; 11 positions agree with TRBD2. V lost 3 bases to trimming and J lost 1 base; unmatched junction nucleotides: 6. The germline V gene has CDR1 SGHRS and CDR2 YFSETQ. CDR3 size: 16 residues. The CDR3 nucleotides are TGCGCCAGCAGCTACCTCGGGACTAGCGGATCCTACGAGCAGTACTTC. It specifies CASSYLGTSGSYEQYF.